These 17 T cell receptor beta chains were all obtained from the same sample, sequenced in a study of T cell responses to AZD1222 COVID-19 vaccine. Only in-frame clones appear in the TCRdb table, and some are missing; sequencing was by immunoSEQ multiplex PCR. The sample gives about 93,000 clones, approximately 89% of which show up once; about 3% is in the top ten. The material sequenced was peripheral blood, taken on day 0 of MenACWY control vaccination. The receptors derive from an adult in good health.

The chain carries TRBV20-1 and TRBJ2-3; tentative D call: TRBD2 (5 bases). Germline V gene data show CDR1 as DFQATT and CDR2 as SNEGSKA (reference sequence). The CDR3 runs 10 residues. The CDR3 reads CTAATDTQYF. The CDR3 DNA follows: TGCACAGCGGCCACAGATACGCAGTATTTT.

V gene TRBV21-1 combines with J gene TRBJ1-2. TRBV21-1 is annotated as a pseudogene. CDR3 length: 13 residues. The CDR3 nucleotides are TGTGCCAGCAGCAAAGGCGTCCTTGGGGGCTACACCTTC. This gives the protein CASSKGVLGGYTF.

V usage is TRBV30 and J usage is TRBJ2-2; D gene unclear. Looked up from germline, CDR1 is GTSNPN and CDR2 is SVGIG (reference sequence). CDR3 length: 11 residues. Trimming stripped 3 bases from V and 6 bases from J, with 5 bases between. The CDR3 sequence is CAWSGSGELFF. The DNA for the CDR3 is TGTGCCTGGAGCGGGTCCGGGGAGCTGTTTTTT.

V and J are TRBV7-2 and TRBJ2-1; possible D gene TRBD2, 7 bases. The length of the CDR3 is 15 residues. In germline, CDR1 is SGHTA, CDR2 FQGNSA. V lost 5 bases and J lost 8, with 19 bases in between. CDR3: CASSAVGGAFDEQFF. CDR3 DNA: TGTGCCAGCAGCGCCGTTGGGGGGGCCTTCGATGAGCAGTTCTTC.

The chain combines TRBV19 with TRBJ1-2, with TRBD1 identical over 12 bases. Trimming removed 6 bases from V and 5 bases from J; junction bases left unmatched: 7. Germline values: CDR1 LNHDA, CDR2 SQIVND (reference sequence). CDR3 size: 15 residues. CDR3 DNA: TGTGCCAGTAGCTCCGGGACAGGGGGCTGGTATGGCTACACCTTC. As protein: CASSSGTGGWYGYTF.

The J gene is TRBJ2-2, the V gene TRBV6-5; D gene unclear. Germline V gene sequence: CDR1 MNHEY, CDR2 SVGAGI. The CDR3 contains 12 residues. V dropped 2 bases and J dropped 6 bases, with 4 bases sitting between them. The CDR3 protein is CASSYNSGELFF. CDR3 in DNA: TGTGCCAGCAGTTACAATTCCGGGGAGCTGTTTTTT.

This sequence joins TRBV24-1 and TRBJ1-2, with a weak D call TRBD1 (5 bases). CDR3 length: 12 amino acids. CDR1 and CDR2 (germline): KGHDR, SFDVKD. The V and J ends lost 4 bases and 11 bases respectively, with 13 bases between them. The CDR3, as DNA: TGTGCCACCAGTGACAGAACAGGATCTTACACCTTC. This codes for CATSDRTGSYTF.

The rearrangement uses TRBV15 and TRBJ1-5; D gene ambiguous. Trimming took off 5 bases at V and 6 bases at J, with 14 bases between the two ends. Germline V lookup: CDR1 LNHNV, CDR2 YYDKDF (reference sequence). The CDR3 length is 14 residues. In DNA, the CDR3 is TGTGCCACCAGCCCAAGATTCGGGATTCAGCCCCAGCATTTT. Translating it yields CATSPRFGIQPQHF.

This sequence joins TRBV6-1 and TRBJ1-5, with D uncertain. From germline, CDR1 is MNHNS and CDR2 SASEGT. V lost 0 bases to trimming and J lost 4 bases, with 13 bases between them. CDR3 size: 16 residues. Written as DNA, the CDR3 is TGTGCCAGCAGTGAAGCAGTTGCCAGTCGGAATCAGCCCCAGCATTTT. Translation gives CASSEAVASRNQPQHF.

J is TRBJ1-1 and V is TRBV7-2, with 7 bases lining up with TRBD1. V lost 3 bases, J lost 4 bases, and 5 bases stayed unmatched. This CDR3 has 14 residues. Germline-derived CDR1 and CDR2 are SGHTA and FQGNSA. The CDR3 DNA reads as TGTGCCAGCAGCTTGAGGGACAGAAGCACTGAAGCTTTCTTT. It encodes CASSLRDRSTEAFF.

The DNA for the CDR3 is TGCGCCAGCAGCCAAGATCATCCAGGGACCAATCAGCCCCAGCATTTT. Its translation is CASSQDHPGTNQPQHF. The chain employs TRBV4-1 and TRBJ1-5, with D perhaps matching TRBD1 (5 bases). The germline V and J ends were trimmed by 0 bases and 3 bases, with 12 bases remaining between them. Per germline, CDR1 MGHRA and CDR2 YSYEKL. The CDR3 totals 16 residues.

This clone has more than one count but fewer than ten. This rearrangement joins TRBV7-2 to TRBJ2-3; 13 positions match TRBD2. Per germline, CDR1 SGHTA and CDR2 FQGNSA. The ends lost 3 bases at V and 4 bases at J; junction bases unmatched: 10. This CDR3 is 18 amino acids long. This CDR3 is CASSFGLAGAGPADTQYF. The CDR3, as DNA: TGTGCCAGCAGCTTCGGACTAGCGGGGGCTGGCCCAGCAGATACGCAGTATTTT.

This chain uses TRBV11-2 with TRBJ1-6; D gene unclear. This CDR3 spans 15 amino acids. Germline V gene data show CDR1 as SGHAT and CDR2 as FQNNGV. V lost 6 bases to trimming and J lost 8 bases, with 17 bases between them. In DNA form, the CDR3 reads TGTGCCAGCAGTAGGTCCGGCCGCCTGGATTCACCCCTCCACTTT. This codes for CASSRSGRLDSPLHF. The full variable domain, its missing parts supplied by reference TRBV11-2 and TRBJ1-6, is EAGVAQSPRYKIIEKRQSVAFWCNPISGHATLYWYQQILGQGPKLLIQFQNNGVVDDSQLPKDRFSAERLKGVDSTLKIQPAKLEDSAVYLCASSRSGRLDSPLHFGNGTRLTVT.

The chain combines TRBV29-1 with TRBJ2-3; the match to TRBD2 covers 8 bases. Losses at the gene ends were 4 bases for V and 5 bases for J; bases not matched to a gene: 8. The germline V gene has CDR1 SQVTM and CDR2 ANQGSEA. The length of the CDR3 is 14 residues. This chain's CDR3 is CSVVSGLAVDTQYF. CDR3 sequence (DNA): TGCAGCGTTGTTTCAGGACTAGCCGTAGATACGCAGTATTTT.

The chain has TRBV7-2 and TRBJ1-6, with D possibly matching TRBD1 (5 bases). The germline V and J ends were trimmed by 1 base and 7 bases, with 8 bases remaining between them. The germline gives CDR1 SGHTA, CDR2 FQGNSA. The CDR3 length is 14 residues. CDR3 coding DNA: TGTGCCAGCAGCTTAGGGGGGTTGAATTCACCCCTCCACTTT. This encodes CASSLGGLNSPLHF. Combining the CDR3 with reference TRBV7-2 and TRBJ1-6 gives the whole variable domain GAGVSQSPSNKVTEKGKDVELRCDPISGHTALYWYRQSLGQGLEFLIYFQGNSAPDKSGLPSDRFSAERTGGSVSTLTIQRTQQEDSAVYLCASSLGGLNSPLHFGNGTRLTVT.

As to this clone: The junction and the germline gene differ at one end; a read error may be behind it. The chain uses TRBV4-1 and TRBJ2-3; 8 bases fit TRBD2. CDR3 length: 13 amino acids. The germline V gene encodes CDR1 MGHRA and CDR2 YSYEKL. DNA of the CDR3: TGCGCCAGCAGCCAAGATCGGGGACTAGTTACGGATTTT. Residues: CASSQDRGLVTDF.

The CDR3 sequence: CATETGYEQYF. The CDR3 DNA reads as TGTGCCACCGAGACCGGGTACGAGCAGTACTTC. V is TRBV19 and J is TRBJ2-7; D is ambiguous. Looked up from germline, CDR1 is LNHDA and CDR2 is SQIVND (reference sequence). V lost 10 bases to trimming and J lost 4 bases, with 11 bases between them. The CDR3 spans 11 residues.